A single sample is the source of the 28 T cell receptor beta chains below, sequenced in a study of cytomegalovirus exposure and HLA in healthy donors. TCRdb's copy holds only in-frame clones and misses some; the assay was immunoSEQ multiplex PCR. Among some 110,000 clones, about 83% were seen once, and the ten largest hold 4.5% to 6%. The sample was PBMCs. The receptors stem from a man in his late teens or twenties in good health and CMV-seronegative.

The gene calls are TRBV4-1 and TRBJ2-6; weak D call: TRBD1 (6 bases). The CDR3 runs to 16 residues. The germline V and J ends were trimmed by 2 bases and 0 bases, with 8 bases remaining between them. The V gene's germline CDR1 is MGHRA and CDR2 YSYEKL. CDR3 DNA: TGCGCCAGCAGCCAATTACAGGGCTCTGGGGCCAACGTCCTGACTTTC. It is translated as CASSQLQGSGANVLTF.

The V gene is TRBV11-3, the J gene TRBJ2-2; D remains unclear. The germline V gene has CDR1 SGHNT and CDR2 YENEEA. The CDR3 is 13 amino acids. The V and J ends lost 3 bases and 5 bases respectively, with 7 bases between them. CDR3 residues: CASSFRVTGELFF. As DNA, the CDR3 is TGTGCCAGCAGCTTTCGCGTGACCGGGGAGCTGTTTTTT.

The chain employs TRBV5-1 and TRBJ1-1, with D maybe TRBD1 (6 bases). The CDR3 runs 14 residues. The ends were cut back, 4 bases at V and 4 bases at J, with 14 bases in the middle. CDR1 and CDR2 from the germline V gene are SGHRS and YFSETQ. Here the CDR3 reads CASSQQGFGTEAFF. The CDR3 DNA reads as TGCGCCAGCAGCCAACAGGGTTTCGGCACTGAAGCTTTCTTT.

The chain is built from TRBV29-1 and TRBJ1-1; perhaps TRBD1 as D (5 bases). Germline V CDR1 and CDR2: SQVTM, ANQGSEA. Trimming pared 7 bases from V and 5 bases from J, leaving 26 bases between. The CDR3 consists of 16 residues. CDR3 sequence reads: CSGAFNGKGRGTEAFF. CDR3 bases: TGCAGCGGGGCTTTTAATGGTAAGGGGCGCGGTACTGAAGCTTTCTTT.

This clone was recorded only once. The chain employs TRBV15 and TRBJ2-1; TRBD2 might be the D (6 bases). This CDR3 has 15 amino acids. Germline loops: CDR1 LNHNV, CDR2 YYDKDF (reference sequence). Deletions cut 1 base from V and 2 bases from J, with 9 bases between. The CDR3 sequence is CATSRAAGPYNEQFF. CDR3 sequence (DNA): TGTGCCACCAGCAGAGCCGCGGGGCCCTACAATGAGCAGTTCTTC.

J is TRBJ1-3 and V is TRBV19, with 10 bases aligning to TRBD1. Germline lookup yields CDR1 LNHDA and CDR2 SQIVND (reference sequence). V shed 8 bases and J 3 bases; nucleotides not matched to a gene: 7. The CDR3 consists of 15 residues. In DNA, the CDR3 is TGTGCCAGTCGAACTGACAGGGGGCATGGAAACACCATATATTTT. Residues: CASRTDRGHGNTIYF.

The V call is TRBV19, the J call TRBJ1-6; weak D call: TRBD1 (5 bases). This CDR3 spans 14 amino acids. Deletions cut 1 base from V and 10 bases from J, with 11 bases between. The germline V gene has CDR1 LNHDA and CDR2 SQIVND (reference sequence). The CDR3 DNA is TGTGCCAGTAGTATAGGGCAGGGTAAATCACCCCTCCACTTT. Translated, it gives CASSIGQGKSPLHF.

The chain joins TRBV15 to TRBJ2-7; 12 nucleotides agree with TRBD2. J lost 4 bases, V lost 1 base, and 2 bases had no gene match. CDR1 and CDR2 (germline): LNHNV, YYDKDF (reference sequence). This CDR3 has 15 amino acids. Here the CDR3 reads CATSRGTSGIYEQYF. CDR3 DNA sequence: TGTGCCACCAGCAGAGGGACTAGCGGGATATACGAGCAGTACTTC.

The J gene is TRBJ1-1, the V gene TRBV5-6, with 7 bases that match TRBD1. This CDR3 has 16 residues. The V and J ends lost 4 bases and 5 bases, in that order; junction bases with no gene match: 14. Germline CDR1 is SGHDT and CDR2 is YYEEEE. CDR3 sequence reads: CASSASDRVVGTEAFF. CDR3 DNA: TGTGCCAGCAGCGCGAGCGACAGGGTCGTAGGTACTGAAGCTTTCTTT. The entire variable domain, with the rest obtained from reference TRBV5-6 and TRBJ1-1, is as follows: DAGVTQSPTHLIKTRGQQVTLRCSPKSGHDTVSWYQQALGQGPQFIFQYYEEEERQRGNFPDRFSGHQFPNYSSELNVNALLLGDSALYLCASSASDRVVGTEAFFGQGTRLTVV.

The rearrangement joins TRBV7-2 to TRBJ2-2, with D maybe TRBD1 (5 bases). The germline V gene encodes CDR1 SGHTA and CDR2 FQGNSA. V was pared by 0 bases and J by 3 bases, with 8 bases between. The CDR3 consists of 15 residues. CDR3 protein: CASSLARTHTGELFF. The CDR3 DNA reads as TGTGCCAGCAGCTTAGCGAGGACACACACCGGGGAGCTGTTTTTT.

The V and J genes are TRBV2 and TRBJ2-3, with 10 bases matching TRBD2. CDR3 length equals 15 residues. Germline V gives CDR1 SNHLY, CDR2 FYNNEI. After removal of 6 bases from V and 0 bases from J, the junction contained 3 bases not matched to a gene. CDR3 amino acids: CASSPGLASTDTQYF. In DNA form, the CDR3 reads TGTGCCAGCAGCCCGGGACTAGCGAGCACAGATACGCAGTATTTT. The full variable domain, its missing parts supplied by reference TRBV2 and TRBJ2-3, is EPEVTQTPSHQVTQMGQEVILRCVPISNHLYFYWYRQILGQKVEFLVSFYNNEISEKSEIFDDQFSVERPDGSNFTLKIRSTKLEDSAMYFCASSPGLASTDTQYFGPGTRLTVL.

The sample holds one count of this clone. V usage is TRBV29-1 and J usage is TRBJ2-7, with TRBD1 matching over 7 bases. The CDR3 contains 13 residues. Germline assignment: CDR1 SQVTM and CDR2 ANQGSEA. Trimming at V came to 0 bases and at J to 3 bases, leaving 2 bases not matched to a gene. In DNA form, the CDR3 reads TGCAGCGTTGAAGACAGGGGGAGCTACGAGCAGTACTTC. This encodes CSVEDRGSYEQYF.

This clone was found a few times. One end of the junction does not line up with germline, which may come from a read error. The CDR3 DNA reads TGTGCCAGCAAGAACGCCGGGGTCAACTCTGGCTACACCTTC. This gives the protein CASKNAGVNSGYTF. The genes are TRBV6-6 and TRBJ1-2; D not certain. Germline values: CDR1 MNHNY, CDR2 SVGAGI (reference sequence). The CDR3 has 14 residues.

This clone has just one count. This chain uses TRBV19 with TRBJ1-1; D might be TRBD1 (6 bases). Trimming left V 7 bases short and J 4 bases short, with 19 bases between. CDR3 length: 15 amino acids. CDR1 LNHDA and CDR2 SQIVND come from the germline V gene (reference sequence). CDR3 DNA sequence: TGTGCCAGTACCAAGGAAACAGGGATGAGCACTGAAGCTTTCTTT. Translated: CASTKETGMSTEAFF.

A few counts support this clone. The CDR3 protein is CASSLTLADTQYF. DNA of the CDR3: TGTGCCAGCAGCTTAACCTTAGCAGATACGCAGTATTTT. The chain is built from TRBV7-9 and TRBJ2-3; no clear D. Germline CDR1 reads SEHNR; CDR2 reads FQNEAQ (reference sequence). The CDR3 runs 13 residues. V was clipped by 2 bases and J by 4 bases, with 7 bases between them. The whole variable domain, filled in from reference TRBV7-9 and TRBJ2-3, reads DTGVSQNPRHKITKRGQNVTFRCDPISEHNRLYWYRQTLGQGPEFLTYFQNEAQLEKSRLLSDRFSAERPKGSFSTLEIQRTEQGDSAMYLCASSLTLADTQYFGPGTRLTVL.

The V gene is TRBV7-9, the J gene TRBJ2-3; 8 bases match TRBD1. J was trimmed by 8 bases and V by 5 bases; bases with no gene match: 3. The CDR3 has 12 residues. Germline CDR1 reads SEHNR; CDR2 reads FQNEAQ (reference sequence). CDR3 amino acids: CASSGDRGTQYF. Written as DNA, the CDR3 is TGTGCCAGCAGCGGCGACAGGGGTACGCAGTATTTT.

This clone has a single count. The chain combines TRBV5-1 with TRBJ2-3, with D perhaps TRBD2 (5 bases). Trimming cost V 6 bases and J 4 bases, with 9 bases left between them. CDR1 is SGHRS and CDR2 is YFSETQ in the germline V gene. This CDR3 comprises 12 residues. DNA of the CDR3: TGCGCCAGCAACCGGGGTGCAGATACGCAGTATTTT. It is translated as CASNRGADTQYF.

This chain uses TRBV6-1 with TRBJ1-2; TRBD1 matches at 7 bases. Germline CDR1 MNHNS, CDR2 SASEGT. V lost 1 base, J lost 6 bases, and 5 bases stayed unmatched. The CDR3 totals 14 residues. The CDR3 is CASSEVPGGDGYTF. The CDR3 DNA reads as TGTGCCAGCAGTGAAGTCCCAGGGGGAGATGGCTACACCTTC.

The chain is built from TRBV4-1 and TRBJ2-2; TRBD2 matches 12 bases. This CDR3 has 18 amino acids. V was clipped by 2 bases and J by 3 bases; unmatched bases: 7. Germline V gene sequence: CDR1 MGHRA, CDR2 YSYEKL. The CDR3, as DNA: TGCGCCAGCAGCCAACCACCCGGGACTAGCGGGCACACCGGGGAGCTGTTTTTT. It codes for CASSQPPGTSGHTGELFF.

V is TRBV27 and J is TRBJ2-2, with D maybe TRBD2 (6 bases). From germline, CDR1 is MNHEY and CDR2 SMNVEV (reference sequence). Deletions cut 5 bases from V and 6 bases from J, with 10 bases between. There are 13 residues in the CDR3. The CDR3 sequence: CASSKWEAGELFF. The CDR3 DNA sequence: TGTGCCAGCAGTAAGTGGGAGGCCGGGGAGCTGTTTTTT.

V usage is TRBV10-3 and J usage is TRBJ2-2; D perhaps matches TRBD1 (6 bases). The V end was cut by 4 bases, the J end by 1 base, with 10 bases between. The germline CDR1 and CDR2 sequences are ENHRY and SYGVKD. CDR3 length: 15 amino acids. CDR3 sequence: CAISVRGGNTGELFF. Here the CDR3 DNA reads TGTGCCATCAGTGTGAGAGGGGGGAACACCGGGGAGCTGTTTTTT.

This chain connects TRBV19 to TRBJ1-5, with TRBD1 matching 7 bases. V dropped 7 bases and J dropped 0; count of bases not matched to a gene: 6. The germline V gene has CDR1 LNHDA and CDR2 SQIVND (reference sequence). The CDR3 is made up of 15 amino acids. In DNA form, the CDR3 reads TGTGCCAGTAAGGGGGGACAGAATAGCAATCAGCCCCAGCATTTT. It specifies CASKGGQNSNQPQHF.

The rearrangement links TRBV27 to TRBJ2-3; D is possibly TRBD2 (6 bases). This CDR3 has 14 residues. Between the trimmed V and J ends, which lost 4 bases and 4 bases, there was a span of 12 bases. In germline, CDR1 is MNHEY, CDR2 SMNVEV (reference sequence). The CDR3 region has the DNA TGTGCCAGCAGTTACTCGGAGGGGTCAGATACGCAGTATTTT. This codes for CASSYSEGSDTQYF.

Only one count was recorded for this clone. The DNA of the CDR3 is TGTGCCAGCAGCCCCTATGCAACTAATGAAAAACTGTTTTTT. Translating gives CASSPYATNEKLFF. The chain combines TRBV5-5 with TRBJ1-4, with D unclear. The CDR3 is made up of 14 amino acids. The germline gives CDR1 SGHKS, CDR2 YYEKEE (reference sequence). V was trimmed by 4 bases and J by 0 bases, leaving 7 bases between them.

The chain carries TRBV7-9 and TRBJ1-6; D uncertain. Germline CDR1 and CDR2: SEHNR and FQNEAQ (reference sequence). There are 14 residues in the CDR3. The ends were cut back, 1 base at V and 8 bases at J, with 9 bases in the middle. DNA for the CDR3: TGTGCCAGCAGCTTAGGGCCCGGGGATTCACCCCTCCACTTT. It codes for CASSLGPGDSPLHF.

V and J are TRBV6-1 and TRBJ2-4; TRBD1 aligns across 9 bases. The V gene end was trimmed by 2 bases and the J gene end by 2 bases; junction bases not matched to a gene: 4. The CDR3 spans 16 residues. Germline values: CDR1 MNHNS, CDR2 SASEGT. The CDR3, as DNA: TGTGCCAGCAGTGAATGGGGGACAGGGTCCAAAAACATTCAGTACTTC. This translates into CASSEWGTGSKNIQYF.

This clone was picked up a small number of times. The rearrangement links TRBV30 to TRBJ2-7; 8 nucleotides align to TRBD1. The V gene end was trimmed by 5 bases and the J gene end by 4 bases; junction bases not matched to a gene: 7. The CDR3 totals 13 residues. CDR1 and CDR2 (germline): GTSNPN, SVGIG (reference sequence). CDR3 in amino acids: CAWGQGWGYEQYF. The CDR3 coding sequence is TGTGCCTGGGGACAGGGCTGGGGTTACGAGCAGTACTTC. Together with reference TRBV30 and TRBJ2-7, the CDR3 gives the full variable domain: SQTIHQWPATLVQPVGSPLSLECTVEGTSNPNLYWYRQAAGRGLQLLFYSVGIGQISSEVPQNLSASRPQDRQFILSSKKLLLSDSGFYLCAWGQGWGYEQYFGPGTRLTVT.

This clone was seen a few times. The J gene is TRBJ1-6, the V gene TRBV5-1, with D hard to call. The germline V gene encodes CDR1 SGHRS and CDR2 YFSETQ. Trimming stripped 4 bases from V and 0 bases from J, with 14 bases between. This CDR3 contains 17 residues. The CDR3 coding sequence is TGCGCCAGCAGCCCCGAGACCCACAGCTCCTATAATTCACCCCTCCACTTT. Translated: CASSPETHSSYNSPLHF.